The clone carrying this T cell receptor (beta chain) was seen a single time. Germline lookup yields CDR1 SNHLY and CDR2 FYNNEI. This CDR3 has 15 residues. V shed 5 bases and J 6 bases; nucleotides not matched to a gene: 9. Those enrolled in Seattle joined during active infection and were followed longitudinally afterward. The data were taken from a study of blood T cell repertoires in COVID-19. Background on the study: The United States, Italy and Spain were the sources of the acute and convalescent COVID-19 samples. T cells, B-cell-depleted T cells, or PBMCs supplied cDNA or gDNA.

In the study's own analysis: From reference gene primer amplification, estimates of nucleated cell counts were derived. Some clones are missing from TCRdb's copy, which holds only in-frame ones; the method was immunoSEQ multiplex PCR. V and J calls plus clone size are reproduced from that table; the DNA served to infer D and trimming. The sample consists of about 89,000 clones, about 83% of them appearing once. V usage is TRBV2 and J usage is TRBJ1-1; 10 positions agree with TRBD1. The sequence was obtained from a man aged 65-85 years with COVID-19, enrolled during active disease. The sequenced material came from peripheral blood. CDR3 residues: CASSLGGDRGSEAFF. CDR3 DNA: TGTGCCAGCAGTTTGGGTGGGGACAGGGGCTCTGAAGCTTTCTTT.